The present entry profiles one T cell receptor (beta chain) with its context. Antigen unknown. Germline loops: CDR1 SGHRS, CDR2 YFSETQ. Trimming took 7 bases from V and 5 from J; bases not matched to a gene: 5. The CDR3 runs 13 residues. This sample is drawn from a study of OX40 agonist ivuxolimab in advanced cancers. The study, taken as a whole, reports: Among the lowest peripheral clonal expansion occurred in 0.1-3.0 mg/kg partial responders.

Produced via immunoSEQ multiplex PCR; TCRdb's table is partial and in-frame only. The sample lists around 94,000 clones, about 92% occurring once. The source material was CD4+ or CD8+ T cells sorted from blood, sampled in a trial of the OX40 agonist ivuxolimab. The TCR originated in an adult with an advanced solid tumor such as melanoma, head and neck, liver or kidney cancer. The chain combines TRBV5-1 with TRBJ2-1; 8 bases are a match to TRBD2. The chain's CDR3 is CASRGGPDNEQFF. Here the CDR3 DNA reads TGCGCCAGCCGGGGGGGTCCTGACAATGAGCAGTTCTTC.